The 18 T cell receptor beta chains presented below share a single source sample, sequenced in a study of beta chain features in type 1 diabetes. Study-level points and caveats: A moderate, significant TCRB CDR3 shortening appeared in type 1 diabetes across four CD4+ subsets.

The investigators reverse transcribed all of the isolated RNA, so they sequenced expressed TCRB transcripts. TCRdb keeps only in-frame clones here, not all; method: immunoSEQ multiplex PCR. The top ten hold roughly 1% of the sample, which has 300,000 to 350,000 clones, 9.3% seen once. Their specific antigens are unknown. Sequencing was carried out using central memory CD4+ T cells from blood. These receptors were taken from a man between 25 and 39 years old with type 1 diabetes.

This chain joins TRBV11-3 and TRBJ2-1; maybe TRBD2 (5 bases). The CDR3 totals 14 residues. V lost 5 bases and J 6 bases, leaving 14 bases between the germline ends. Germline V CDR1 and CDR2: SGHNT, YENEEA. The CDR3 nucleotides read TGTGCCAGCAGCCCAACTAGGTCCCCCAATGAGCAGTTCTTC. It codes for CASSPTRSPNEQFF.

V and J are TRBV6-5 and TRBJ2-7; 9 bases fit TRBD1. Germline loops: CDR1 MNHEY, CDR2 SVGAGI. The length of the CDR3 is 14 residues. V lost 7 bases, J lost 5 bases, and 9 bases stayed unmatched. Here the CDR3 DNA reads TGTGCCAGCACCACAACAGGGGGCGGCCACGAGCAGTACTTC. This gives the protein CASTTTGGGHEQYF.

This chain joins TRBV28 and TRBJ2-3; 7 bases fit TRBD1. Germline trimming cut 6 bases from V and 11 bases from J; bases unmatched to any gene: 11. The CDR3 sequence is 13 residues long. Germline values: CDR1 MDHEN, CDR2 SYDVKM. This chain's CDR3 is CASSPGTDQMQYF. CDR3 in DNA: TGTGCCAGCAGCCCAGGGACAGATCAGATGCAGTATTTT.

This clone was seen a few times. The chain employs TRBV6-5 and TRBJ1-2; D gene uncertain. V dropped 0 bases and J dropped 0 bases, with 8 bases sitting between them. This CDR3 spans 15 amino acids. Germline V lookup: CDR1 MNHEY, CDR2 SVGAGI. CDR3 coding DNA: TGTGCCAGCAGTTACTCTGCGGCAGCTAACTATGGCTACACCTTC. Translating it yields CASSYSAAANYGYTF.

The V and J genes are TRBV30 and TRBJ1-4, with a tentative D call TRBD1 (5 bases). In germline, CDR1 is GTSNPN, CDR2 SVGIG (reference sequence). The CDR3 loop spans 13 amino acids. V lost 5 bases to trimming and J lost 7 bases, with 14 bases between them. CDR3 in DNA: TGTGCCTGGGCCCAGGGACGGGGTGAAAAACTGTTTTTT. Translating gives CAWAQGRGEKLFF.

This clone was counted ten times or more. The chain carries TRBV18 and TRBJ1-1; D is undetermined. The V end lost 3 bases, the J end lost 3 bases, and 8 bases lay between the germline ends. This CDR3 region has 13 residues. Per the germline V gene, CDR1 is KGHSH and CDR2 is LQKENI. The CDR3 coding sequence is TGTGCCAGCTCACCGGGCAGTGACACTGAAGCTTTCTTT. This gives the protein CASSPGSDTEAFF. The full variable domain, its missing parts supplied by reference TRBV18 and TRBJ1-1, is NAGVMQNPRHLVRRRGQEARLRCSPMKGHSHVYWYRQLPEEGLKFMVYLQKENIIDESGMPKERFSAEFPKEGPSILRIQQVVRGDSAAYFCASSPGSDTEAFFGQGTRLTVV.

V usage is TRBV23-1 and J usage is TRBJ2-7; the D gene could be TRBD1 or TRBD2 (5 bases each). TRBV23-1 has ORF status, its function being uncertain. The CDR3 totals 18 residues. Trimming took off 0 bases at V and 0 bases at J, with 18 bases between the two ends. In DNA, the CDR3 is TGCGCCAGCAGTCAATCTCACGTCCGGGACCCTTTCTCCTACGAGCAGTACTTC. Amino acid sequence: CASSQSHVRDPFSYEQYF.

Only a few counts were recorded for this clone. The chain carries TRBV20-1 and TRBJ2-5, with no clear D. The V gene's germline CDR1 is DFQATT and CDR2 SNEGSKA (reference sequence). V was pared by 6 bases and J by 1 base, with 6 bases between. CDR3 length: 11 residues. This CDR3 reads CSANSQETQYF. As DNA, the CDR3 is TGCAGTGCCAACAGCCAAGAGACCCAGTACTTC.

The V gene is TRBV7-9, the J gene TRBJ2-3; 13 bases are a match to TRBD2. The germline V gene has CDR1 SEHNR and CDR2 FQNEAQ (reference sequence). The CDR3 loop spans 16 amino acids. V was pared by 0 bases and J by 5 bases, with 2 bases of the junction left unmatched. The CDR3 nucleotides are TGTGCCAGCAGCTTAGCACTAGCGGGGGGGTTAGATACGCAGTATTTT. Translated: CASSLALAGGLDTQYF. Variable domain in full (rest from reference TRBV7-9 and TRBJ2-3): DTGVSQNPRHKITKRGQNVTFRCDPISEHNRLYWYRQTLGQGPEFLTYFQNEAQLEKSRLLSDRFSAERPKGSFSTLEIQRTEQGDSAMYLCASSLALAGGLDTQYFGPGTRLTVL.

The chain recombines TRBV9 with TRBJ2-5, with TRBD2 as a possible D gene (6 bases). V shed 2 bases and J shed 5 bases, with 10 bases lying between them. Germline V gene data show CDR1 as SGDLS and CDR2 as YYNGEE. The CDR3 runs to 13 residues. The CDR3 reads CASSVGGEETQYF. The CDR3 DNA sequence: TGTGCCAGCAGCGTTGGCGGGGAGGAGACCCAGTACTTC.

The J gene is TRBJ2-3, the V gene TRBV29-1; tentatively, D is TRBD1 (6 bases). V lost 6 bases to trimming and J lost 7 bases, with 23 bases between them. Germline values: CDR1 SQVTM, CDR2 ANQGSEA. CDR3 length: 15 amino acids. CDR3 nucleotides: TGCAGCGTCCCCAACAGGGTGACATTTCCAAATACGCAGTATTTT. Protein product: CSVPNRVTFPNTQYF.

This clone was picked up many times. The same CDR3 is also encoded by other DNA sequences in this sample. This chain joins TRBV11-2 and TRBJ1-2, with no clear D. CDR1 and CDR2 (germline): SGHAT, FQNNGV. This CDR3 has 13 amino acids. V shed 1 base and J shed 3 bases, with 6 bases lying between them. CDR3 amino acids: CASSLGLDYGYTF. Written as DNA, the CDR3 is TGTGCCAGCAGCTTAGGGTTGGACTATGGCTACACCTTC.

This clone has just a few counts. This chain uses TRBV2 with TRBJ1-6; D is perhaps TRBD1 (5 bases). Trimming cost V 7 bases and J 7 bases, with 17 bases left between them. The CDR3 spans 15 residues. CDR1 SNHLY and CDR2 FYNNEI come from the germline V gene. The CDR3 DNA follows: TGTGCCAGCATGGGCAGCGGGACGAGAAATTCACCCCTCCACTTT. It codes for CASMGSGTRNSPLHF.

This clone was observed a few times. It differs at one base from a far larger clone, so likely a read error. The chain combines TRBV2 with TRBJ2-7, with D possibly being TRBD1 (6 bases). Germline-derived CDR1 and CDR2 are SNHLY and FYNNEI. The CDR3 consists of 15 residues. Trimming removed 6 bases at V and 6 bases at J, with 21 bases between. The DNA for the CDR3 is TGTGCCAGCAGGGCGGCCTTGGGCAGGGGTGGCGAGCAGTACTTC. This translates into CASRAALGRGGEQYF.

The CDR3 coding sequence is TGCGCCAGCAGCCAGGAGCTTCAGGGAATTGGGCATGAGCAGTTCTTC. Encoded protein: CASSQELQGIGHEQFF. This chain connects TRBV4-3 to TRBJ2-1, with D possibly TRBD1 on 5 matching bases. In germline, CDR1 is LGHNA, CDR2 YSLEER. Deletions cut 3 bases from V and 8 bases from J, with 20 bases between. This CDR3 is 16 amino acids long.

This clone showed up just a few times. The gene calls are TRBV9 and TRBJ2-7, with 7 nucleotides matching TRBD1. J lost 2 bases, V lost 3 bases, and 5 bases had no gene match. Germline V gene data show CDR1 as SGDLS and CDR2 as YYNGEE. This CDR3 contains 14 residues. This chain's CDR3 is CASSGTGETYEQYF. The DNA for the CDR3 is TGTGCCAGCAGCGGCACAGGGGAAACCTACGAGCAGTACTTC. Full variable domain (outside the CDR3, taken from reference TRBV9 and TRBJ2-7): DSGVTQTPKHLITATGQRVTLRCSPRSGDLSVYWYQQSLDQGLQFLIQYYNGEERAKGNILERFSAQQFPDLHSELNLSSLELGDSALYFCASSGTGETYEQYFGPGTRLTVT.

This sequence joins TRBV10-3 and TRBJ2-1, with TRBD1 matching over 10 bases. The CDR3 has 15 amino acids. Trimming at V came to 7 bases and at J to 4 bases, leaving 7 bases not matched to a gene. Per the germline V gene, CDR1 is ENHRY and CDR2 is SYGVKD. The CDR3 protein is CAITKTGGKYNEQFF. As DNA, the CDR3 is TGTGCCATCACCAAGACAGGGGGCAAGTACAATGAGCAGTTCTTC.

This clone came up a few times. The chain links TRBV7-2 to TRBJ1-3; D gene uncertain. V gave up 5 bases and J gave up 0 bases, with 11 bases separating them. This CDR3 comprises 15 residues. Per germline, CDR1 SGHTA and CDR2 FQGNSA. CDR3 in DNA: TGTGCCAGCAGCCTTAAGATCAGCTCTGGAAACACCATATATTTT. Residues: CASSLKISSGNTIYF.